This TCR beta chain was profiled in a study of CD8 T cells in Susac syndrome. The CDR3 is 14 amino acids. V was clipped by 2 bases and J by 7 bases, with 15 bases between them. The germline V gene encodes CDR1 SGHRS and CDR2 YFSETQ. Random hexamers were used to reverse transcribe the RNA input (about 0.5 to 1 ug). TCRdb itself ran the immunoSEQ multiplex PCR reads through MiXCR, one entry per CDR3 protein. Here the sample spans roughly 200,000 distinct CDR3 sequences, more than 85% being singletons. Study conclusions and caveats: An acknowledgment was made by the study that its TCR sequencing and HLA analysis involved relatively few individuals.

As regards this clonotype: Its antigen is still unknown.

The V and J genes are TRBV5-1 and TRBJ1-1; D unresolved. The sequence derives from a human donor with Susac syndrome. The sample consisted of CD4+ T cells from PBMCs. CDR3 DNA sequence: TGCGCCAGCAGCTTAGTAAGGGATGAGGGTGAAGCTTTCTTT. This sequence encodes CASSLVRDEGEAFF.